The rows below give T cell receptor beta chains drawn from one sample of a study of cytomegalovirus exposure and HLA in healthy donors. This table comes from immunoSEQ multiplex PCR, and its TCRdb copy is limited to in-frame clones, with some not included. The sample contains about 150,000 clones, roughly 75% of which appear only once. Sequenced input: PBMCs. The receptors shown here come from a man aged 18 to 30 in good health and CMV-seronegative. The conserved cysteine and the conserved F or W are not part of the CDR3 here. Size is omitted from some rows. Given values are once, few, many or a class for expanded clones.

abundance: -; j_gene: TRBJ1-4; v_gene: TRBV5-1; CDR3aa: ASSQTTAGEKLF
abundance: -; j_gene: TRBJ2-1; v_gene: TRBV5-1; CDR3aa: ASRRVEREGVKF
abundance: once; j_gene: TRBJ2-3; v_gene: TRBV10-3; CDR3aa: AISDSNRVADTQY
abundance: -; j_gene: TRBJ2-7; v_gene: TRBV14; CDR3aa: ASSSKAGVSYEQY
abundance: once; j_gene: TRBJ1-1; v_gene: TRBV7-2; CDR3aa: ASNLDGNTEAF
abundance: -; j_gene: TRBJ2-2; v_gene: TRBV6-5; CDR3aa: ASSYSEQRVSGELF
abundance: -; j_gene: TRBJ2-3; v_gene: TRBV10-3; CDR3aa: AIRDPGQGTDTQY
abundance: few; j_gene: TRBJ2-7; v_gene: TRBV7-2; CDR3aa: ASSLVLAGGSEQY
abundance: -; j_gene: TRBJ2-3; v_gene: TRBV10-3; CDR3aa: AISEREATDTQY
abundance: -; j_gene: TRBJ1-5; v_gene: TRBV19; CDR3aa: ASIGQGDQPQH
abundance: -; j_gene: TRBJ2-5; v_gene: TRBV29-1; CDR3aa: STPATSLKTQY
abundance: -; j_gene: TRBJ2-1; v_gene: TRBV6-1; CDR3aa: ASSEGGGGWEQF
abundance: -; j_gene: TRBJ1-4; v_gene: TRBV5-6; CDR3aa: ASQGASEKLF
abundance: few; j_gene: TRBJ1-1; v_gene: TRBV15; CDR3aa: ATSRGGTGNTEAF
abundance: -; j_gene: TRBJ1-2; v_gene: TRBV27; CDR3aa: ASSLSYGTYYGYT
abundance: -; j_gene: TRBJ2-3; v_gene: TRBV6-4; CDR3aa: ASSSGTNTDTQY
abundance: -; j_gene: TRBJ2-7; v_gene: TRBV6-5; CDR3aa: ASSRDNSYEQY
abundance: -; j_gene: TRBJ2-2; v_gene: TRBV6-5; CDR3aa: ASSHRATGELF
abundance: -; j_gene: TRBJ2-1; v_gene: TRBV7-2; CDR3aa: ASSPRGGGGSTYNEQF
abundance: -; j_gene: TRBJ2-2; v_gene: TRBV5-6; CDR3aa: ASSFGLGSGELF
abundance: -; j_gene: TRBJ1-4; v_gene: TRBV6-1; CDR3aa: ASSEYRGNEKLF
abundance: -; j_gene: TRBJ1-2; v_gene: TRBV2; CDR3aa: ASSPDREYYGYT
abundance: once; j_gene: TRBJ2-3; v_gene: TRBV19; CDR3aa: ASTPGGDRGLLTDTQY
abundance: -; j_gene: TRBJ2-7; v_gene: TRBV4-3; CDR3aa: ASSQQTGSYEQY
abundance: few; j_gene: TRBJ2-1; v_gene: TRBV5-6; CDR3aa: ASSFRDRGQWEQF
abundance: -; j_gene: TRBJ1-1; v_gene: TRBV19; CDR3aa: ASTRAGTGTNTEAF
abundance: -; j_gene: TRBJ1-2; v_gene: TRBV6-5; CDR3aa: ASSLFPDRDGYT
abundance: -; j_gene: TRBJ2-2; v_gene: TRBV4-1; CDR3aa: ASSQAVPRGNTGELF
abundance: once; j_gene: TRBJ1-4; v_gene: TRBV6-5; CDR3aa: ASSYSQGPGGKLF
abundance: -; j_gene: TRBJ1-5; v_gene: TRBV5-1; CDR3aa: ASSPEGDQPQH
abundance: -; j_gene: TRBJ2-5; v_gene: TRBV18; CDR3aa: ASSPPGLAGGETQY
abundance: -; j_gene: TRBJ2-7; v_gene: TRBV6-1; CDR3aa: ASDSVGGEQY
abundance: -; j_gene: TRBJ2-7; v_gene: TRBV4-1; CDR3aa: ASSQVGDTTYEQY
abundance: -; j_gene: TRBJ1-5; v_gene: TRBV7-8; CDR3aa: ASSRGQGRGQPQH
abundance: -; j_gene: TRBJ2-3; v_gene: TRBV27; CDR3aa: ASTPGTSGTDTQY
abundance: -; j_gene: TRBJ2-6; v_gene: TRBV5-1; CDR3aa: ASRRTGQNSGANVLT
abundance: -; j_gene: TRBJ1-2; v_gene: TRBV4-3; CDR3aa: ASSQTTSTGYT
abundance: -; j_gene: TRBJ1-2; v_gene: TRBV5-1; CDR3aa: ASSLAGGANGYT
abundance: -; j_gene: TRBJ2-7; v_gene: TRBV9; CDR3aa: ASSQDSYEQY
abundance: once; j_gene: TRBJ2-1; v_gene: TRBV9; CDR3aa: ASSPWTSGANEQF
abundance: -; j_gene: TRBJ1-2; v_gene: TRBV25-1; CDR3aa: ASSEGQGANYGYT
abundance: -; j_gene: TRBJ1-2; v_gene: TRBV28; CDR3aa: ASSLGHRSTETSNYGYT
abundance: -; j_gene: TRBJ2-1; v_gene: TRBV6-1; CDR3aa: ASGSGQGKNEQF
abundance: -; j_gene: TRBJ2-1; v_gene: TRBV7-2; CDR3aa: ASSSLAGGYEQF
abundance: -; j_gene: TRBJ2-4; v_gene: TRBV7-9; CDR3aa: ASSFPGGVIQY
abundance: -; j_gene: TRBJ2-7; v_gene: TRBV27; CDR3aa: ASSLGTSYEQY
abundance: few; j_gene: TRBJ2-7; v_gene: TRBV27; CDR3aa: ASSLTGRGSYEQY
abundance: -; j_gene: TRBJ2-5; v_gene: TRBV5-1; CDR3aa: ASSLVPGGAETQY
abundance: once; j_gene: TRBJ2-5; v_gene: TRBV28; CDR3aa: ASSFRLAGGSGQETQY